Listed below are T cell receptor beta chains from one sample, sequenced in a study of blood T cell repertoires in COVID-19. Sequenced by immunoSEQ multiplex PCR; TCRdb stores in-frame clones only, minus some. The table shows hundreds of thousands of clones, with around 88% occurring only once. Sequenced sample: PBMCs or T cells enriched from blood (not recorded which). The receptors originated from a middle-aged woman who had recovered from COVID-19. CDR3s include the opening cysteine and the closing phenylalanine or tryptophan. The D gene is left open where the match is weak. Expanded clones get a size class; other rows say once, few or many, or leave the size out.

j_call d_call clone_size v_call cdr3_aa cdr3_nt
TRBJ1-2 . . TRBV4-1 CASSQERIGREYGYTF TGCGCCAGCAGCCAAGAGCGTATAGGGAGGGAGTATGGCTACACCTTC
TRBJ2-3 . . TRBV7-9 CASSLAGANADTQYF TGTGCCAGCAGCTTAGCGGGGGCGAATGCAGATACGCAGTATTTT
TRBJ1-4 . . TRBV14 CASSELRSTNEKLFF TGTGCCAGCAGCGAACTCCGGTCAACTAATGAAAAACTGTTTTTT
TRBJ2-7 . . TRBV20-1 CSASLGPYEQYF TGCAGTGCTAGTTTGGGCCCCTACGAGCAGTACTTC
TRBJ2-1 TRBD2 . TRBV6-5 CASSYGGGRLNEQFF TGTGCCAGCAGTTACGGGGGCGGGAGGCTTAATGAGCAGTTCTTC
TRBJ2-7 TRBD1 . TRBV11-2 CASSGGRTGGSYEQYF TGTGCCAGCAGCGGGGGGCGGACAGGGGGCTCCTACGAGCAGTACTTC
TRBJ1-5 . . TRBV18 CASSRGQPDSNQPQHF TGTGCCAGCTCACGCGGACAGCCCGATAGCAATCAGCCCCAGCATTTT
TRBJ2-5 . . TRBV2 CASSEQGGRGQETQYF TGTGCCAGCAGTGAACAGGGGGGCAGGGGCCAAGAGACCCAGTACTTC
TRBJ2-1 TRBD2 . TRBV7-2 CASSLEPLSGGNEQFF TGTGCCAGCAGCTTAGAACCCCTTAGCGGGGGCAATGAGCAGTTCTTC
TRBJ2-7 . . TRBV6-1 CASSEEGYSSYEQYF TGTGCCAGCAGTGAGGAGGGGTATAGCTCCTACGAGCAGTACTTC
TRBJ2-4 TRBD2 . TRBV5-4 CASSLGAGGGDIQYF TGTGCCAGCAGCTTAGGAGCGGGAGGGGGAGACATTCAGTACTTC
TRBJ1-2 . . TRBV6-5 CASSPAQAYGYTF TGTGCCAGCAGTCCGGCGCAGGCCTATGGCTACACCTTC
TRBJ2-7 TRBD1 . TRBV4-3 CASSPRQGIGEQYF TGCGCCAGCAGCCCTAGACAGGGGATCGGCGAGCAGTACTTC
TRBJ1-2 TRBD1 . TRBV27 CASSPIGTGIRNGYTF TGTGCCAGCAGTCCGATCGGGACAGGGATAAGAAATGGCTACACCTTC
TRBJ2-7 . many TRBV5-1 CASSPESPYEQYF TGCGCCAGCAGCCCGGAGAGCCCCTACGAGCAGTACTTC
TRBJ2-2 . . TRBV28 CASTLRTGELFF TGTGCCAGCACCCTGAGAACCGGGGAGCTGTTTTTT
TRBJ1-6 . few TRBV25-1 CASSESGRSPLHF TGTGCCAGCAGTGAGTCAGGGCGATCACCCCTCCACTTT
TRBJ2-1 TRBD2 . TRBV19 CASSILAAGGQYNEQFF TGTGCCAGTAGTATACTGGCGGCGGGAGGTCAGTACAATGAGCAGTTCTTC
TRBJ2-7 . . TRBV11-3 CASSLGEGREQYF TGTGCCAGCAGCTTAGGAGAGGGCCGCGAGCAGTACTTC
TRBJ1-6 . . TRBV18 CASSSKTVRNSPLHF TGTGCCAGCTCATCCAAGACAGTCAGGAATTCACCCCTCCACTTT
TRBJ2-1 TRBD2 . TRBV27 CASKLGLKHNEQFF TGTGCCAGCAAGCTGGGACTAAAGCACAATGAGCAGTTCTTC
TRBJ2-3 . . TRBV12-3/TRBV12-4 CASSQRGTDTQYF TGTGCCAGCAGCCAAAGGGGTACAGATACGCAGTATTTT
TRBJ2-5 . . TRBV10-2 CASSEQILYQETQYF TGCGCCAGCAGTGAACAGATACTGTACCAAGAGACCCAGTACTTC
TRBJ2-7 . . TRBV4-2 CASSRHGEQYF TGTGCCAGCAGCCGACATGGGGAGCAGTACTTC
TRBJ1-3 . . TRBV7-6 CASSLLATSSSGNTIYF TGTGCCAGCAGCTTATTAGCAACCTCAAGCTCTGGAAACACCATATATTTT
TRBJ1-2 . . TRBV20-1 CSGQGRGYTF TGCAGTGGGCAGGGTCGGGGCTACACCTTC
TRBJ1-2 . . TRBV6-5 CASSYSGGRGSHGYTF TGTGCCAGCAGTTACTCGGGTGGTAGGGGGAGTCATGGCTACACCTTC
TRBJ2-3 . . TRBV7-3 CASSLTGGVSTDTQYF TGTGCCAGCAGCTTAACGGGCGGGGTTAGCACAGATACGCAGTATTTT
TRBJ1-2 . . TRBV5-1 CASSLATGNYGYTF TGCGCCAGCAGTCTAGCTACAGGGAACTATGGCTACACCTTC
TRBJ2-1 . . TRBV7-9 CASSPPVNEQFF TGTGCCAGCAGCCCCCCGGTCAATGAGCAGTTCTTC
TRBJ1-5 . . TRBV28 CASSPSGAIPRPQHF TGTGCCAGCAGTCCGAGCGGGGCTATACCAAGGCCCCAGCATTTT
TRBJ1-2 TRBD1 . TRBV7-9 CASSPRGPGGESYGYTF TGTGCCAGCAGCCCCAGGGGCCCAGGGGGTGAAAGCTATGGCTACACCTTC
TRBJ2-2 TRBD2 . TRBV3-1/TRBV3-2 CASSQGFLAGVTGELFF TGTGCCAGCAGCCAAGGGTTTCTCGCGGGAGTAACCGGGGAGCTGTTTTTT
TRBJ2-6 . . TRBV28 CASHPSSGANVLTF TGTGCCAGCCATCCGAGCTCTGGGGCCAACGTCCTGACTTTC
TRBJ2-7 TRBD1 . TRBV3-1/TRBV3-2 CASSPRTGGLYEQYF TGTGCCAGCAGCCCCCGGACAGGGGGTCTCTACGAGCAGTACTTC
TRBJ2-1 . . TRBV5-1 CASSTQTSHNEQFF TGCGCCAGCAGCACCCAAACTAGCCACAATGAGCAGTTCTTC
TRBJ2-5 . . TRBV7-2 CASSLERPRAGETQYF TGTGCCAGCAGCTTAGAACGGCCCCGGGCGGGTGAGACCCAGTACTTC
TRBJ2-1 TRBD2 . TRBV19 CASSTGGNGRDNEQFF TGTGCCAGTAGTACGGGGGGGAACGGGAGGGACAATGAGCAGTTCTTC
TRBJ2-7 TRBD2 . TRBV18 CASSPSMGGTSSGDEQYF TGTGCCAGCTCACCGTCTATGGGGGGGACCTCTTCTGGGGACGAGCAGTACTTC
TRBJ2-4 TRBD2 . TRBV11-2 CASSSHIAGGLKNIQYF TGTGCCAGCAGCTCCCACATAGCGGGAGGCCTCAAAAACATTCAGTACTTC
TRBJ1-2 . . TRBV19 CASTQGRNYGYTF TGTGCCAGTACCCAGGGTCGGAACTATGGCTACACCTTC
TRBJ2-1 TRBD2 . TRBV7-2 CASSLTGQGTSGRGNEQFF TGTGCCAGCAGCCTAACCGGACAGGGGACTAGCGGGAGAGGCAATGAGCAGTTCTTC
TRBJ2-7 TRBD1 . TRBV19 CASSTGTGAGRLYEQYF TGTGCCAGCTCTACCGGGACAGGGGCCGGACGCCTCTACGAGCAGTACTTC
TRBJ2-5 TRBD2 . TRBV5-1 CASSLASGIQETQYF TGCGCCAGCAGCTTGGCTAGCGGGATCCAAGAGACCCAGTACTTC
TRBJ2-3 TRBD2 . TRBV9 CASSSTSGGSTDTQYF TGTGCCAGCAGTTCCACTAGCGGGGGTAGCACAGATACGCAGTATTTT
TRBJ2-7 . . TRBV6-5 CASAGTAYEQYF TGTGCCAGCGCAGGAACGGCCTACGAGCAGTACTTC
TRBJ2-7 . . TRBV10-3 CAISPTGSYEQYF TGTGCCATCAGTCCCACAGGATCCTACGAGCAGTACTTC
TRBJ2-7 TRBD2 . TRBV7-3 CASSLTGGETYEQYF TGTGCCAGCAGCTTAACTGGGGGGGAAACCTACGAGCAGTACTTC
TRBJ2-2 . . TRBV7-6 CASSLSPQRAGELFF TGTGCCAGCAGCTTGAGCCCACAGAGGGCCGGGGAGCTGTTTTTT
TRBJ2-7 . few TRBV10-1 CASQTLTHSISYEQYF TGCGCCAGCCAAACCCTCACCCACTCTATCTCCTACGAGCAGTACTTC
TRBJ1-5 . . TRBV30 CAWSSRENQPQHF TGTGCCTGGAGTAGTCGAGAGAATCAGCCCCAGCATTTT
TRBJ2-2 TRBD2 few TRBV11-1 CASSSSPSGITGELFF TGTGCCAGCAGCTCCTCCCCTAGCGGTATAACCGGGGAGCTGTTTTTT
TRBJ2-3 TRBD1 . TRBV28 CASSLTRTGPSTDTQYF TGTGCCAGCAGTTTAACAAGGACAGGGCCGAGCACAGATACGCAGTATTTT
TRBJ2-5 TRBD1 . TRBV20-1 CSASRTGDPETQYF TGCAGTGCAAGTAGGACAGGGGACCCAGAGACCCAGTACTTC
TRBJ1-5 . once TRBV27 CASSFRGSNQPQHF TGTGCCAGCAGTTTTCGAGGGAGCAATCAGCCCCAGCATTTT
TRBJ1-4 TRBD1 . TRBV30 CASKDRGRIEKLFF TGTGCCTCAAAAGACAGGGGACGAATTGAAAAACTGTTTTTT
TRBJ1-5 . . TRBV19 CASSIGGGTNQPQHF TGTGCCAGTAGTATAGGTGGCGGAACCAATCAGCCCCAGCATTTT
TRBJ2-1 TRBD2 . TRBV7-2 CASTLLAGGYNEQFF TGTGCCAGCACCCTCCTAGCGGGAGGTTACAATGAGCAGTTCTTC
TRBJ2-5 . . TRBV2 CASFSFGANQETQYF TGTGCCAGCTTCTCGTTCGGAGCAAACCAAGAGACCCAGTACTTC